Shown below are 20 T cell receptor beta chains from a single sample sequenced in a study of vaccination and CD4 T cells after COVID-19. Treatment: roughly nine-day PBMC culture with coronavirus spike peptide pools or control peptides (ViraFEST assay). Researchers used the Oncomine TCR Beta short-read assay to sequence DNA from cultured CD4+ T cells. TCRdb called the PCR reads again in MiXCR, with one record for every CDR3 protein. The sample lists nearly 15,000 distinct CDR3 sequences; 40% to 60% were seen once. These TCRs are of unknown antigen specificity. Material: CD4+ T cells from blood, cultured in vitro. These TCRs come from a human donor who had recovered from COVID-19.

The sample holds a few counts of this clonotype. The chain joins TRBV20-1 to TRBJ1-1, with no clear D. V was shortened by 6 bases and J by 0 bases, with 17 bases between the two germline ends. The germline gives CDR1 DFQATT, CDR2 SNEGSKA (reference sequence). This CDR3 has 15 amino acids. The CDR3: CSALRVRYMNTEAFF. DNA of the CDR3: TGCAGTGCCCTCCGTGTCAGGTACATGAACACTGAAGCTTTCTTT.

This clonotype was seen only a few times. This chain uses TRBV28 with TRBJ1-5; D is uncertain. The germline gives CDR1 MDHEN, CDR2 SYDVKM. The V end lost 6 bases, the J end lost 15 bases, and 15 bases lay between the germline ends. The CDR3 covers 11 residues. CDR3 amino acids: CASRTGEFAHF. The DNA for the CDR3 is TGTGCCAGCAGGACCGGGGAGTTCGCGCATTTT.

This clonotype was counted a few times. This chain connects TRBV2 to TRBJ1-6; D gene unclear. The germline V gene has CDR1 SNHLY and CDR2 FYNNEI. CDR3 length: 13 amino acids. V lost 7 bases to trimming and J lost 13 bases, with 17 bases between them. The CDR3 DNA reads TGTGCCAGCACCCCGGAAGTGACTGCCCCCCTCCACTTT. It translates to CASTPEVTAPLHF.

This clonotype has more than one count but fewer than ten. The chain recombines TRBV6-1 with TRBJ2-3; possibly TRBD1 or TRBD2 for D (6 bases each). The ends were cut back, 7 bases at V and 3 bases at J, with 17 bases in the middle. The germline gives CDR1 MNHNS, CDR2 SASEGT. The CDR3 has 15 amino acids. CDR3 DNA: TGTGCCAGCACCGTTAGGGGGGATAGAACAGATACGCAGTATTTT. Translating it yields CASTVRGDRTDTQYF.

This chain connects TRBV20-1 to TRBJ2-1; 9 bases fit TRBD2. This CDR3 comprises 15 residues. V trimming: 1 base; J trimming: 6 bases; junction bases outside the gene matches: 7. Germline V gene sequence: CDR1 DFQATT, CDR2 SNEGSKA (reference sequence). The CDR3 protein is CSARGAAGGFNEQFF. The CDR3 DNA reads TGCAGTGCTAGAGGGGCTGCGGGAGGGTTCAATGAGCAGTTCTTC.

This clonotype is a singleton in its sample. This chain uses TRBV20-1 with TRBJ1-1, with a tentative D call TRBD1 (6 bases). The CDR3 extends over 14 amino acids. V was trimmed by 5 bases and J by 7 bases, leaving 20 bases between them. CDR1 is DFQATT and CDR2 is SNEGSKA in the germline V gene (reference sequence). As DNA, the CDR3 is TGCAGTGCTCTATGGACCCGGGACACTTATGAAGCTTTCTTT. Protein: CSALWTRDTYEAFF.

The chain uses TRBV12-3 or TRBV12-4 and TRBJ1-5; TRBD1 matches 7 bases. This CDR3 is built from 16 residues. Trimming removed 4 bases from V and 6 bases from J; junction bases left unmatched: 12. CDR3 sequence (DNA): TGTGCCAGCAGTTCCCTACACAGGGGATCGGGTCAGCCCCAGCATTTT. Translation gives CASSSLHRGSGQPQHF.

This clonotype showed up just a few times. The chain employs TRBV20-1 and TRBJ1-2; no clear D gene. Germline V CDR1 and CDR2: DFQATT, SNEGSKA (reference sequence). CDR3 length equals 13 residues. V lost 5 bases and J lost 6, with 16 bases in between. The CDR3 spells CSAQIPGVDGYTF. Here the CDR3 DNA reads TGCAGTGCTCAAATACCTGGTGTGGATGGCTACACCTTC.

With regard to this clonotype: One end of the junction is discordant with germline, which a read error may explain. The chain couples TRBV6-2 or TRBV6-3 to TRBJ2-1; 12 bases are a match to TRBD2. CDR1 is MNHEY and CDR2 is SVGEGT in the germline V gene. CDR3 length: 17 amino acids. As DNA, the CDR3 is TGTGCCAGCATTACAAGGCTAGCGGGAGGGCCGGGGAATGAGCCGTTCTTC. Encoded protein: CASITRLAGGPGNEPFF.

The chain carries TRBV5-1 and TRBJ2-5; 11 bases line up with TRBD2. CDR3 length equals 14 residues. J lost 4 bases, V lost 2 bases, and 1 base had no gene match. From germline, CDR1 is SGHRS and CDR2 YFSETQ. The CDR3 DNA is TGCGCCAGCAGCTTTAGCGGGAGGGTAGAGACCCAGTACTTC. It translates to CASSFSGRVETQYF.

The chain has TRBV6-5 and TRBJ2-7; 10 nucleotides match TRBD1. With 2 bases clipped from V and 3 bases from J, the junction kept 1 base outside the gene matches. The CDR3 has 14 amino acids. Germline V gene lookup returns CDR1 MNHEY and CDR2 SVGAGI. Written as DNA, the CDR3 is TGTGCCAGCAGTTACCGGGACAGGGGCTACGAGCAGTACTTC. The encoded protein is CASSYRDRGYEQYF.

A few counts support this clonotype. V usage is TRBV7-2 and J usage is TRBJ1-2; 7 nucleotides agree with TRBD1. The germline V gene encodes CDR1 SGHTA and CDR2 FQGNSA. The V segment lost 2 bases and the J segment 6 bases; nucleotides outside the gene matches: 3. There are 13 residues in the CDR3. Written as DNA, the CDR3 is TGTGCCAGCAGCTTAAGTCAGGGGGATGGCTACACCTTC. Translated: CASSLSQGDGYTF.

This chain links TRBV7-2 with TRBJ1-6; D not resolved. Trimming took 2 bases from V and 7 from J, leaving 9 bases between them. The CDR3 loop spans 14 amino acids. Germline V gene lookup returns CDR1 SGHTA and CDR2 FQGNSA. The CDR3 reads CASSLRASNSPLHF. In DNA, the CDR3 is TGTGCCAGCAGCTTAAGGGCCTCAAATTCACCCCTCCACTTT.

This clonotype was counted a few times. The chain uses TRBV27 and TRBJ2-2, with D maybe TRBD1 (5 bases). Germline V gene sequence: CDR1 MNHEY, CDR2 SMNVEV (reference sequence). The CDR3 has 15 amino acids. Trimming cost V 3 bases and J 1 base, with 9 bases left between them. In DNA, the CDR3 is TGTGCCAGCAGTTTTGACAGACAGAACACCGGGGAGCTGTTTTTT. It specifies CASSFDRQNTGELFF.

This clonotype was seen a handful of times. The gene calls are TRBV6-2 or TRBV6-3 and TRBJ1-5, with D hard to call. The V gene lost 8 bases and the J gene lost 0 bases, with 5 bases spanning the gap. Germline assignment: CDR1 MNHEY and CDR2 SVGEGT. The CDR3 spans 12 residues. CDR3 region: CASEGSNQPQHF. The CDR3 DNA sequence: TGTGCCAGCGAGGGTAGCAATCAGCCCCAGCATTTT.

The rearrangement uses TRBV4-1 and TRBJ1-2; 8 bases fit TRBD1. The CDR3 loop spans 15 amino acids. The V segment lost 5 bases and the J segment 2 bases; nucleotides outside the gene matches: 7. CDR1 and CDR2 (germline): MGHRA, YSYEKL. Here the CDR3 reads CASSMYRGVNYGYTF. The CDR3 DNA sequence: TGCGCCAGCAGCATGTACAGGGGGGTGAACTATGGCTACACCTTC.

This chain connects TRBV6-2 or TRBV6-3 to TRBJ1-5; D ambiguous. V lost 6 bases to trimming and J lost 7 bases, with 10 bases between them. This CDR3 is 12 amino acids long. Germline CDR1 MNHEY, CDR2 SVGEGT. In DNA, the CDR3 is TGTGCCAGCAGCCCACGGGAACAGCCCCAGCATTTT. Translated: CASSPREQPQHF.

This clonotype rates as medium-sized. The V and J genes are TRBV7-2 and TRBJ1-6; 8 bases agree with TRBD1. The germline V gene has CDR1 SGHTA and CDR2 FQGNSA. J was trimmed by 2 bases and V by 5 bases; bases with no gene match: 2. CDR3 length: 15 residues. This CDR3 is CASSAQGAYNSPLHF. The CDR3 DNA sequence: TGTGCCAGCAGCGCACAGGGGGCCTATAATTCACCCCTCCACTTT.

The V gene is TRBV7-2, the J gene TRBJ1-1, with 8 bases that match TRBD1. The trim removed 5 bases at V and 8 bases at J, leaving 4 bases unmatched. CDR1 SGHTA and CDR2 FQGNSA come from the germline V gene. The CDR3 sequence is 12 residues long. The CDR3 reads CASSRGQGEAFF. The CDR3 coding sequence is TGTGCCAGCAGCCGAGGACAGGGAGAAGCTTTCTTT.

The chain uses TRBV24-1 and TRBJ2-3; no clear D gene. Germline V gives CDR1 KGHDR, CDR2 SFDVKD. V was clipped by 3 bases and J by 4 bases, with 1 base between them. The CDR3 sequence is 11 residues long. The CDR3 nucleotides read TGTGCCACCAGTGATGCAGATACGCAGTATTTT. Its translation: CATSDADTQYF.